This T cell receptor (beta chain) was sequenced during a study of persistence of HIV-infected CD4 T cells. Lysates of CMV-infected fibroblasts at 8 to 10 ug/mL stimulated these cells. Memory cells lacking CD40L and CD69 with high CD45RO were sorted. These HIV-1-infected adults initiated suppressive ART in chronic infection. For at least 4 years, plasma HIV-1 RNA was undetectable (<50 copies/mL). As regards this clone: Its antigen is undetermined.

From germline, CDR1 is SNHLY and CDR2 FYNNEI. This CDR3 is 12 amino acids long. V lost 8 bases, J lost 2 bases, and 8 bases lay in between. Regarding the study as a whole: Proviral oligoclonality tracked with TCR oligoclonality within the same sorted cells.

The immunoSEQ assay was version 4, run in survey mode. Genomic DNA was diluted to 10 ng/uL, up to roughly 1 ug per sample. The method was immunoSEQ multiplex PCR; TCRdb's version includes in-frame clones alone and lacks a portion of them. In the table there are 25,000 to 30,000 clones, roughly 82% of which are singletons. The specimen comprised CD4+ T cells sorted from PBMCs after approximately 20-hour stimulation, sampled from a patient who received antiretroviral therapy. The TCR comes from an adult man with HIV who was CMV-seropositive. The chain joins TRBV2 to TRBJ2-3; D is tentatively TRBD1 or TRBD2 (5 bases each). In DNA, the CDR3 is TGTGCCAGCGGGGGAAACACAGATACGCAGTATTTT. It encodes CASGGNTDTQYF.